The clone carrying this T cell receptor beta chain has ten or more counts. Trimming stripped 5 bases from V and 2 bases from J, with 13 bases between. Germline loops: CDR1 SGHTA, CDR2 FQGNSA. This CDR3 has 14 amino acids. These data originate in a study of early T cells in non-severe SARS-CoV-2 infection. Study background: Unpaired chains resulted from sequencing bulk RNA of unsorted whole blood.

TCRdb called the 5' RACE reads again in MiXCR, with one record for every CDR3 protein. The top ten clones hold about 3.6% of a sample with tens of thousands of distinct CDR3 sequences, 5.5% to 7% of them seen once. Sequenced material: whole blood, taken at baseline. The V call is TRBV7-2, the J call TRBJ2-7; D not certain. This receptor was obtained from an adult who was a healthcare worker with PCR-confirmed SARS-CoV-2 infection or an uninfected control (not recorded which). CDR3 in DNA: TGTGCCAGCAGCCTTTCACCTCAGGCCTACGAGCAGTACTTC. This gives the protein CASSLSPQAYEQYF.